This T cell receptor beta chain is drawn from a study of cytomegalovirus exposure and HLA in healthy donors. Primers: 60 Vbeta forward and 13 Jbeta reverse. TCRdb's table, derived via immunoSEQ multiplex PCR, lists solely in-frame clones and lacks some. Of 100,000 to 150,000 clones listed, 70% to 85% were seen once; the top ten hold about 1.8%. The source material was PBMCs. The receptor comes from a man between 18 and 29 years old in good health and CMV-seronegative.

The CDR3 reads CASSPPPGGIRNQPQHF. The CDR3 coding sequence is TGTGCCAGCTCACCCCCCCCGGGAGGCATAAGGAATCAGCCCCAGCATTTT. This chain joins TRBV18 and TRBJ1-5; D call uncertain. The germline V gene encodes CDR1 KGHSH and CDR2 LQKENI. The CDR3 consists of 17 residues. With 3 bases removed from V and 4 bases from J, the gap between germline ends came to 19 bases.